This T cell receptor (beta chain) stems from a study of cytomegalovirus exposure and HLA in healthy donors. Findings and limits, study-wide: Some TCR beta chains (about 180 of them) were listed as cytomegalovirus-associated.

Germline assignment: CDR1 LNHNV and CDR2 YYDKDF (reference sequence). The junction had 5 bases not matched to a gene; V was cut back by 2 bases and J by 2 bases. The CDR3 contains 16 residues. TCRdb keeps only in-frame clones here, not all; method: immunoSEQ multiplex PCR. The sample lists 150,000 or so clones; roughly 89% were seen once. As for this clone: The antigen remains undetermined.

Donors came from a validation cohort of 95 to 150 subjects, distinct from the first 666-subject cohort. This chain joins TRBV15 and TRBJ1-5; 8 nucleotides line up with TRBD1. This clonotype was sampled from a woman between 18 and 29 years old in good health and CMV-seropositive. Sequences were obtained from PBMCs. The CDR3 coding sequence is TGTGCCACCAGCAGACGGACAGGGACGGGCAATCAGCCCCAGCATTTT. This codes for CATSRRTGTGNQPQHF.